This T cell receptor beta chain was recorded in a study of T cells in Graves' hyperthyroidism and ophthalmopathy. The germline V gene encodes CDR1 LGHDT and CDR2 YNNKEL (reference sequence). Trimming at V came to 4 bases and at J to 1 base, leaving 4 bases not matched to a gene. This CDR3 is 15 amino acids long. RNA transcripts served as the template for amplifying TCR beta CDR3 regions. Researchers ran a first-round RT-PCR on the TCR CDR3 using the HTBI primer set. TCRdb reanalysed the multiplex PCR reads using MiXCR and keeps one entry per CDR3 protein. The table includes approximately 360,000 distinct CDR3 sequences, 15% to 19% detected once. Study-wide results and caveats: Most expanded thyroid clonotypes above 0.001 also appeared in blood.

The diagnostic basis comprised clinical symptoms, serum thyroxine and TRAb, thyroid ultrasound and orbital computed tomography. This clonotype was found a few times. The antigen is not known. The sequence derives from a woman aged 18-35 years with Graves' hyperthyroidism that later progressed to Graves' ophthalmopathy. The V call is TRBV3-1, the J call TRBJ1-3, with 7 positions matching TRBD1. Sequenced sample: blood. The CDR3 here is CASSRPGGSGNTIYF. The CDR3 coding sequence is TGTGCCAGCAGCCGCCCAGGGGGATCTGGAAACACCATATATTTT.